This T cell receptor (beta chain) was documented in a study of cytomegalovirus exposure and HLA in healthy donors. Germline assignment: CDR1 MDHEN and CDR2 SYDVKM. Trimming cost V 5 bases and J 2 bases; bases outside gene matches: 12. The CDR3 is 17 amino acids. Study findings and constraints: Later analysis found that TCR beta chains associated with HLA were more clonally expanded than other, equally common chains.

Notes on this clone: As yet, its antigen is unknown.

The PCR used 60 Vbeta and 13 Jbeta primers. As handled by the study authors: The count from a later analysis was 65 million to 90 million unique TCR beta chains, around 10 million of them shared. TCRdb's table, derived via immunoSEQ multiplex PCR, lists solely in-frame clones and lacks some. V, J and clone size derive from that table, while D and trimming were established from the DNA sequence. The data contain 120,000 or so clones, around three quarters of them singletons. The chain employs TRBV28 and TRBJ1-2, with 9 bases lining up with TRBD1. This TCR was sampled from a man aged 50 to 59 in good health and CMV-seropositive. The specimen sequenced was PBMCs. CDR3 sequence (DNA): TGTGCCAGCAGTACCGGGACAGGGTTAAGAATAAACTATGGCTACACCTTC. Amino acid sequence: CASSTGTGLRINYGYTF.